This TCR beta chain was retrieved from a study of CD8+CD57+ T cells in acquired aplastic anemia. Across the study: Sorted CD4+ and CD8+ cell DNA averaged approximately 3.4 ug. Where healthy donors were concerned, CD4+ cells averaged about 10 million reads.

CDR3 and TCR beta VDJ profiling relied on a genomic DNA template. TCRdb called the reads again in MiXCR, with one record for every CDR3 protein. The table shows over 45,000 distinct CDR3 sequences, with around 69% occurring only once. This CDR3 comprises 16 residues. J was trimmed by 0 bases and V by 4 bases; bases with no gene match: 5. Germline V gene lookup returns CDR1 SEHNR and CDR2 FQNEAQ (reference sequence). This TCR was sampled from a human donor in good health, serving as a control. Sequencing used sorted CD4+, CD8+, or CD8+CD57+ T cells (not recorded which) from PBMCs. The chain links TRBV7-9 to TRBJ1-3, with TRBD1 matching over 8 bases. The CDR3 DNA reads as TGTGCCAGCAGCTACGGACAGGGTTCCTCTGGAAACACCATATATTTT. It codes for CASSYGQGSSGNTIYF. The full variable domain, its missing parts supplied by reference TRBV7-9 and TRBJ1-3, is DTGVSQNPRHKITKRGQNVTFRCDPISEHNRLYWYRQTLGQGPEFLTYFQNEAQLEKSRLLSDRFSAERPKGSFSTLEIQRTEQGDSAMYLCASSYGQGSSGNTIYFGEGSWLTVV.